Presented here are 2 T cell receptor beta chains from one specimen sequenced in a study of shared clonotypes between healthy human individuals. Method: immunoSEQ multiplex PCR; TCRdb's copy keeps in-frame clones and lacks some. This sample carries 450,000 to 500,000 clones, 65% to 85% of them seen once, and the ten largest clones take over 9.5%. Input material: PBMCs. These receptors originate from a middle-aged woman in good health. Some clones in this sample may be carry-over from other donors' samples.

This clone was counted a single time. The chain links TRBV7-6 to TRBJ1-2, with no clear D. The germline V and J ends were trimmed by 4 bases and 0 bases, with 6 bases remaining between them. Germline V gene sequence: CDR1 SGHVS, CDR2 FNYEAQ. CDR3 length: 13 amino acids. CDR3 sequence: CASSSRTNYGYTF. The CDR3 nucleotides are TGTGCCAGCAGCTCGCGAACTAACTATGGCTACACCTTC. The whole variable domain, filled in from reference TRBV7-6 and TRBJ1-2, reads GAGVSQSPRYKVTKRGQDVALRCDPISGHVSLYWYRQALGQGPEFLTYFNYEAQQDKSGLPNDRFSAERPEGSISTLTIQRTEQRDSAMYRCASSSRTNYGYTFGSGTRLTVV.

V gene TRBV4-3 combines with J gene TRBJ2-2; TRBD2 agrees at 11 bases. V dropped 0 bases and J dropped 6; count of bases not matched to a gene: 6. This CDR3 is built from 17 residues. From germline, CDR1 is LGHNA and CDR2 YSLEER. The DNA of the CDR3 is TGCGCCAGCAGCCAAGAACTAGCGGGAGTTTGGGCCGGGGAGCTGTTTTTT. The encoded protein is CASSQELAGVWAGELFF.